The next 4 T cell receptor beta chains were all read from a single sample in a study of shared clonotypes between healthy human individuals. Sequenced by immunoSEQ multiplex PCR; TCRdb stores in-frame clones only, minus some. The repertoire holds more than 2 million clones, with approximately 94% as singletons. Naive CD8 cells lacked CD45RO and underwent positive selection for CCR7, leaving out terminally differentiated effector memory CD45RA+ cells. Sequencing used naive CD8+ T cells sorted from blood. These receptors came from a man aged 18 to 30 in good health.

V and J are TRBV13 and TRBJ2-7, with 7 nucleotides matching TRBD1. CDR1 and CDR2 (germline): PRHDT, FYEKMQ (reference sequence). This CDR3 has 15 amino acids. Losses at the gene ends were 6 bases for V and 0 bases for J; bases not matched to a gene: 8. CDR3 protein: CASSPRGSSSYEQYF. The CDR3 DNA sequence: TGTGCCAGCAGTCCCAGGGGGAGTAGCTCCTACGAGCAGTACTTC.

V and J are TRBV6-5 and TRBJ2-7, with D possibly being TRBD1 (5 bases). Trimming pared 2 bases from V and 4 bases from J, leaving 12 bases between. CDR3 length equals 14 residues. From germline, CDR1 is MNHEY and CDR2 SVGAGI. CDR3: CASSYEQGPYEQYF. In DNA form, the CDR3 reads TGTGCCAGCAGTTACGAGCAGGGCCCGTACGAGCAGTACTTC.

J is TRBJ2-2 and V is TRBV7-9; D is undetermined. This CDR3 is 13 amino acids long. Germline CDR1 reads SEHNR; CDR2 reads FQNEAQ (reference sequence). Deletions cut 1 base from V and 6 bases from J, with 6 bases between. The CDR3 DNA is TGTGCCAGCAGCTTAGTCTTCCCCGGGGAGCTGTTTTTT. Its protein is CASSLVFPGELFF. Drawing the rest from reference TRBV7-9 and TRBJ2-2, the complete variable domain is DTGVSQNPRHKITKRGQNVTFRCDPISEHNRLYWYRQTLGQGPEFLTYFQNEAQLEKSRLLSDRFSAERPKGSFSTLEIQRTEQGDSAMYLCASSLVFPGELFFGEGSRLTVL.

The chain recombines TRBV27 with TRBJ2-5, with 10 bases aligning to TRBD2. The V gene end was trimmed by 5 bases and the J gene end by 5 bases; junction bases not matched to a gene: 8. Germline lookup yields CDR1 MNHEY and CDR2 SMNVEV (reference sequence). The CDR3 has 15 amino acids. The CDR3, as DNA: TGTGCCAGCAGTCGAATTATAGCGGGGGGCGAGACCCAGTACTTC. It yields the protein CASSRIIAGGETQYF.